The rows below give T cell receptor beta chains drawn from one sample of a study of cytomegalovirus exposure and HLA in healthy donors. Clones were read by immunoSEQ multiplex PCR, and TCRdb kept only the in-frame ones, dropping some. The repertoire has roughly 200,000 clones, roughly 77% of them found once; the top ten carry roughly 1.2%. Source material: PBMCs. Every receptor here comes from a woman aged 25 to 45 in good health and CMV-seronegative. Each CDR3 is given with its conserved first and last residue. Fields, in order: V gene, D gene, clone size, J gene, CDR3 protein, CDR3 DNA. D genes are given only for firm matches. The size field is filled for only some rows; it gives once, few, many or a size class.

TRBV6-1,-,-,TRBJ2-1,CASSEMAGHYNEQFF,TGTGCCAGCAGTGAAATGGCGGGGCACTACAATGAGCAGTTCTTC
TRBV5-4,-,-,TRBJ2-1,CASSLDSDNEQFF,TGTGCCAGCAGCTTGGATAGCGACAATGAGCAGTTCTTC
TRBV29-1,-,-,TRBJ1-1,CSVEAGMNTEAFF,TGCAGCGTTGAGGCGGGGATGAACACTGAAGCTTTCTTT
TRBV29-1,-,-,TRBJ2-3,CSAEPGGTDTQYF,TGCAGCGCCGAACCAGGGGGGACAGATACGCAGTATTTT
TRBV30,TRBD2,-,TRBJ2-3,CALNRAGVADTQYF,TGTGCCTTAAATCGCGCGGGAGTGGCAGATACGCAGTATTTT
TRBV5-4,-,few,TRBJ1-6,CASSLQGINSPLHF,TGTGCCAGCAGCTTGCAGGGTATCAATTCACCCCTCCACTTT
TRBV5-1,-,-,TRBJ2-3,CASSLGTYPITQYF,TGCGCCAGCAGCCTCGGGACTTATCCCATCACGCAGTATTTT
TRBV9,-,-,TRBJ1-3,CASSVVGGAGNTIYF,TGTGCCAGCAGCGTAGTGGGTGGAGCTGGAAACACCATATATTTT
TRBV7-8,-,-,TRBJ1-2,CASSLPSGWSGYTF,TGTGCCAGCAGCCTACCGTCAGGGTGGTCTGGCTACACCTTC
TRBV6-5,TRBD1,-,TRBJ2-3,CASSYTGDRGADTQYF,TGTGCCAGCAGTTACACCGGGGACAGGGGGGCAGATACGCAGTATTTT
TRBV19,TRBD2,-,TRBJ2-1,CASSTQRGSRNEQFF,TGTGCCAGTAGTACCCAGCGGGGTTCTCGCAATGAGCAGTTCTTC
TRBV27,TRBD2,-,TRBJ2-7,CASSPRTSGSIYEQYF,TGTGCCAGCAGTCCCAGGACTAGCGGGAGCATATACGAGCAGTACTTC
TRBV30,TRBD1,-,TRBJ2-7,CAWSVERTGAYEQYF,TGTGCCTGGAGTGTAGAGCGGACAGGAGCCTACGAGCAGTACTTC
TRBV18,TRBD1,-,TRBJ2-5,CASSPPRTGGETQYF,TGTGCCAGCTCACCACCGAGGACAGGCGGAGAGACCCAGTACTTC
TRBV6-6,-,-,TRBJ1-1,CASSYETPNTEAFF,TGTGCCAGCAGTTACGAGACACCGAACACTGAAGCTTTCTTT
TRBV5-1,TRBD1,-,TRBJ1-1,CASSMTGTVTEAFF,TGCGCCAGCAGCATGACAGGGACGGTCACTGAAGCTTTCTTT
TRBV6-1,TRBD1,-,TRBJ2-7,CASRVTGTGDEQYF,TGTGCCAGCAGAGTAACCGGGACAGGGGACGAGCAGTACTTC
TRBV30,-,-,TRBJ1-1,CAWQTDSNTEAFF,TGTGCCTGGCAGACAGACTCGAACACTGAAGCTTTCTTT
TRBV5-4,TRBD1,-,TRBJ2-1,CASSPTGGRLNEQFF,TGTGCCAGCAGCCCGACAGGGGGCCGACTCAATGAGCAGTTCTTC
TRBV7-2,-,-,TRBJ1-5,CASSLGGAQPQHF,TGTGCCAGCAGCTTAGGCGGGGCTCAGCCCCAGCATTTT
TRBV7-2,-,-,TRBJ1-5,CASSFQSQGSNQPQHF,TGTGCCAGCAGCTTCCAGAGCCAGGGGAGCAATCAGCCCCAGCATTTT
TRBV6-5,TRBD1,-,TRBJ1-3,CASSTGGPGNTIYF,TGTGCCAGTTCGACAGGGGGCCCTGGAAACACCATATATTTT
TRBV28,-,-,TRBJ1-5,CASRRVLENQPQHF,TGTGCCAGCAGACGCGTATTGGAGAATCAGCCCCAGCATTTT
TRBV30,-,-,TRBJ2-5,CAWSVPWRQETQYF,TGTGCCTGGAGTGTACCGTGGAGACAAGAGACCCAGTACTTC
TRBV7-9,-,-,TRBJ2-7,CASSLVASRSSYEQYF,TGTGCCAGCAGCTTAGTCGCATCAAGGAGCTCCTACGAGCAGTACTTC
TRBV29-1,-,-,TRBJ1-1,CSVPSSPMWGDTEAFF,TGCAGCGTCCCCTCTTCACCAATGTGGGGGGACACTGAAGCTTTCTTT
TRBV6-1,-,-,TRBJ2-3,CASSELSVPSTDTQYF,TGTGCCAGCAGTGAATTAAGCGTTCCTAGCACAGATACGCAGTATTTT
TRBV2,TRBD2,-,TRBJ2-1,CASSAGGLNEQFF,TGTGCCAGCAGTGCGGGAGGGCTCAATGAGCAGTTCTTC
TRBV6-5,-,-,TRBJ1-1,CASSYSRVNTEAFF,TGTGCCAGCAGTTACTCGCGAGTGAACACTGAAGCTTTCTTT
TRBV10-1,TRBD2,-,TRBJ2-3,CASSEAGLAADTQYF,TGCGCCAGCAGCGAAGCGGGACTAGCGGCAGATACGCAGTATTTT
TRBV19,-,-,TRBJ2-7,CASSMAVPTYEQYF,TGTGCCAGTAGTATGGCGGTTCCTACCTACGAGCAGTACTTC
TRBV18,-,few,TRBJ1-5,CASSSLREYQPQHF,TGTGCCAGCTCGTCACTAAGGGAGTATCAGCCCCAGCATTTT
TRBV6-1,-,-,TRBJ1-4,CASSARAGTTNEKLFF,TGTGCCAGCAGTGCACGAGCAGGGACTACTAATGAAAAACTGTTTTTT
TRBV5-4,TRBD1,-,TRBJ1-6,CASTRGGSTGSGSPLHF,TGTGCCAGCACCCGGGGGGGTTCGACAGGGAGTGGGTCACCCCTCCACTTT
TRBV5-1,TRBD1,-,TRBJ2-7,CASSAFGQGPYEQYF,TGCGCCAGCAGCGCGTTCGGACAGGGGCCCTACGAGCAGTACTTC
TRBV5-1,-,-,TRBJ2-7,CASSLAVGATYEQYF,TGCGCCAGCAGCTTGGCCGTTGGGGCTACGTACGAGCAGTACTTC
TRBV9,TRBD2,few,TRBJ2-1,CASSVLSGREKFF,TGTGCCAGCAGCGTATTGAGCGGGAGGGAAAAGTTCTTC
TRBV6-1,-,-,TRBJ2-1,CASRLDGSYNEQFF,TGTGCCAGCAGGCTAGACGGCTCCTACAATGAGCAGTTCTTC
TRBV6-6,-,-,TRBJ1-1,CASTQLTGRKGTEAFF,TGTGCCAGCACCCAGTTGACGGGGAGGAAAGGCACTGAAGCTTTCTTT
TRBV11-2,TRBD2,-,TRBJ2-7,CASSLLGTSGRGLHEQYF,TGTGCCAGCAGCTTATTAGGGACTAGCGGGAGAGGCTTGCACGAGCAGTACTTC
TRBV6-5,TRBD1,-,TRBJ2-7,CASSYRDRGHEQYF,TGTGCCAGCAGTTACCGGGACAGGGGGCACGAGCAGTACTTC
TRBV7-9,TRBD1,-,TRBJ2-7,CASTWTGPTYEQYF,TGTGCCAGCACCTGGACAGGGCCCACCTACGAGCAGTACTTC